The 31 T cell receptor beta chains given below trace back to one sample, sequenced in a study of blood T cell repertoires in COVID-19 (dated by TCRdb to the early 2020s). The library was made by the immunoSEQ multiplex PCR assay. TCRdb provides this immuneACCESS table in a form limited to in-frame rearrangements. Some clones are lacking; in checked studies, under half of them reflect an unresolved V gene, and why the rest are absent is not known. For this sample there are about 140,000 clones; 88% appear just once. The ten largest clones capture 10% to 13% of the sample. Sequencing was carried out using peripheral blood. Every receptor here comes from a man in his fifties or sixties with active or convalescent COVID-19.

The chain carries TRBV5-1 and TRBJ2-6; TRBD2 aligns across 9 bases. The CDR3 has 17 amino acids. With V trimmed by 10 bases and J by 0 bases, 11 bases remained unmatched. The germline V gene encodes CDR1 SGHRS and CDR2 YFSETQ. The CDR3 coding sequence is TGCGCCCGCGGGGGGGGTGACGGACCCTCTGGGGCCAACGTCCTGACTTTC. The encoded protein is CARGGGDGPSGANVLTF.

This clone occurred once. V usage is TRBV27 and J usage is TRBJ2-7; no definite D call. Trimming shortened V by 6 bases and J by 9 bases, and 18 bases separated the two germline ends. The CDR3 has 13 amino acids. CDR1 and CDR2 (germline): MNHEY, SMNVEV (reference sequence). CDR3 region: CASRLKGGVGQYF. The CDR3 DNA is TGTGCCAGCAGATTGAAAGGCGGCGTCGGGCAGTACTTC.

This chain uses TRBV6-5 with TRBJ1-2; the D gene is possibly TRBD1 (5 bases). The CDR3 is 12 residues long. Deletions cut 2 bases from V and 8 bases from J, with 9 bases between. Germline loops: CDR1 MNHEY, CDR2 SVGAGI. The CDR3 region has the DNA TGTGCCAGCAGTTACGGTCAGGGAGGCTACACCTTC. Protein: CASSYGQGGYTF.

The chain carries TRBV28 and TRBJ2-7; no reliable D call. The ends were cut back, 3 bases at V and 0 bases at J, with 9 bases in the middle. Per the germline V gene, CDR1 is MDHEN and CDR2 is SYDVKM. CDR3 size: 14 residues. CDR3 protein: CASSLLAVSYEQYF. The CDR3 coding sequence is TGTGCCAGCAGTTTGCTGGCAGTCTCCTACGAGCAGTACTTC.

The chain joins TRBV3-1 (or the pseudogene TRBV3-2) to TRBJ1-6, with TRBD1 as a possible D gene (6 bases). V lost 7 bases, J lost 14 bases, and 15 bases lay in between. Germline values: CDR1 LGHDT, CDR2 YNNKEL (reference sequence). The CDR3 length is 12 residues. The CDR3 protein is CASTLGGMALHF. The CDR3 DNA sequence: TGTGCCAGCACCCTAGGGGGAATGGCCCTCCACTTT.

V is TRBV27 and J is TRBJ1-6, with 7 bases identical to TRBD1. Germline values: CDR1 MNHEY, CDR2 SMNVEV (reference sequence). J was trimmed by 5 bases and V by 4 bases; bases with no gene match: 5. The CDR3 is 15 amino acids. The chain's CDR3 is CASSSTTGNNSPLHF. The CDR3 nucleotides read TGTGCCAGCAGTTCGACGACAGGGAATAATTCACCCCTCCACTTT.

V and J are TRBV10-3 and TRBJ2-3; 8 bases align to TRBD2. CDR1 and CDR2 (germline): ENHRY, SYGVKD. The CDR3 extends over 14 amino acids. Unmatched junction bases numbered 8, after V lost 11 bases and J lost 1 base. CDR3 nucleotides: TGTGCCTCCGAGGGAGCGGGAGGCACAGATACGCAGTATTTT. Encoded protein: CASEGAGGTDTQYF.

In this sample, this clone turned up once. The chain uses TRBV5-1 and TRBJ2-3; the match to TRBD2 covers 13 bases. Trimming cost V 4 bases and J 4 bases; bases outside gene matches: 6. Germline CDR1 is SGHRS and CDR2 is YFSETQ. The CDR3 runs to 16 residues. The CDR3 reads CASSPGTSGTSDTQYF. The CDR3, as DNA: TGCGCCAGCAGCCCCGGGACTAGCGGGACCTCAGATACGCAGTATTTT.

The CDR3 coding sequence is TGTGCCAGTAGTATGTCGGGAGGTCCGAGCACAGATACGCAGTATTTT. It is translated as CASSMSGGPSTDTQYF. This chain uses TRBV19 with TRBJ2-3, with TRBD2 matching over 7 bases. V was pared by 3 bases and J by 0 bases, with 6 bases of the junction left unmatched. CDR3 size: 16 residues. Germline V gene sequence: CDR1 LNHDA, CDR2 SQIVND (reference sequence).

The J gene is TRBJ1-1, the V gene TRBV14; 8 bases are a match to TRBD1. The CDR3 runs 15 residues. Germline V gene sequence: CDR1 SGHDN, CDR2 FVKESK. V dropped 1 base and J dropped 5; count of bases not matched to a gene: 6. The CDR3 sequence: CASSQARGLRTEAFF. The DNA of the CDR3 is TGTGCCAGCAGCCAAGCCAGGGGGCTGAGGACTGAAGCTTTCTTT.

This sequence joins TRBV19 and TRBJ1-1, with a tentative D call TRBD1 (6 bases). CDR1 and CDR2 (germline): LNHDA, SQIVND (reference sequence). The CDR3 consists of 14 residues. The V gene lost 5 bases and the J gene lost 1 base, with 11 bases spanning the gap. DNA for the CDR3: TGTGCCAGTAGTGGGCGGACAGCGAACACTGAAGCTTTCTTT. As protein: CASSGRTANTEAFF.

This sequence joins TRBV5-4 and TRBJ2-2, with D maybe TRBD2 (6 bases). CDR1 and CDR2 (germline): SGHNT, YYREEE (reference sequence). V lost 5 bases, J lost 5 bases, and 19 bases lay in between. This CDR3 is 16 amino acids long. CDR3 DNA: TGTGCCAGCAGTTGGGCGACTAGAGGAGGAACCGGGGAGCTGTTTTTT. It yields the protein CASSWATRGGTGELFF.

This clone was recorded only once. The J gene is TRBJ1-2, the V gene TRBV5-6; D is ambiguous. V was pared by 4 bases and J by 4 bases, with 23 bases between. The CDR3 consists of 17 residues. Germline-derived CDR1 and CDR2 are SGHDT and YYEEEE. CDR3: CASSPGWQPLELYGYTF. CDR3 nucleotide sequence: TGTGCCAGCAGCCCGGGGTGGCAGCCTCTCGAACTCTATGGCTACACCTTC.

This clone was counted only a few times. The CDR3 sequence is CASSSRQGREGQPQHF. Here the CDR3 DNA reads TGTGCCAGCAGCTCGAGACAGGGTCGCGAGGGTCAGCCCCAGCATTTT. The chain links TRBV5-6 to TRBJ1-5; TRBD1 aligns across 7 bases. V dropped 3 bases and J dropped 6; count of bases not matched to a gene: 12. The CDR3 is 16 amino acids. CDR1 is SGHDT, CDR2 YYEEEE, per germline.

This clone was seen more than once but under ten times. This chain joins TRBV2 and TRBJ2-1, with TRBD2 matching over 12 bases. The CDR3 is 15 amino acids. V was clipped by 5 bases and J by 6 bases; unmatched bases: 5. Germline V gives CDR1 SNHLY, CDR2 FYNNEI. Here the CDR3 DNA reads TGTGCCAGCAGTCTTCTAGCGGGGGGGGTCAATGAGCAGTTCTTC. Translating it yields CASSLLAGGVNEQFF.

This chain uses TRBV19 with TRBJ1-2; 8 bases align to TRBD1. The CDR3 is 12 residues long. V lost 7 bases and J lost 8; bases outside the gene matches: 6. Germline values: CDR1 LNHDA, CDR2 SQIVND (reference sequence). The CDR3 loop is CASNDRGRGYTF. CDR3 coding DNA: TGTGCCAGTAATGACAGGGGACGCGGCTACACCTTC.

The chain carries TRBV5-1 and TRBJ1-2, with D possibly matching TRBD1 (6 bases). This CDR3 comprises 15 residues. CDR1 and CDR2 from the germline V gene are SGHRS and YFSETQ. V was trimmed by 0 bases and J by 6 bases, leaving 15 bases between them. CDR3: CASSLELGRGHGYTF. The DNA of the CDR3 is TGCGCCAGCAGCTTGGAGTTGGGCAGGGGTCATGGCTACACCTTC.

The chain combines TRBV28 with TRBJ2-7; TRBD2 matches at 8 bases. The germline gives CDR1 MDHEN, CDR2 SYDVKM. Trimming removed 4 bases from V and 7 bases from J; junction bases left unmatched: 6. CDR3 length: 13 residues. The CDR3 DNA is TGTGCCAGCAGTTATGGACTAGCTGGGGAGCAGTACTTC. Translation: CASSYGLAGEQYF.

The CDR3 reads CASSLPLAGEADTQYF. CDR3 nucleotide sequence: TGTGCCAGCAGTTTACCGCTAGCGGGAGAGGCAGATACGCAGTATTTT. The rearrangement uses TRBV28 and TRBJ2-3; TRBD2 matches at 10 bases. CDR1 is MDHEN and CDR2 is SYDVKM in the germline V gene. Unmatched junction bases numbered 6, after V lost 2 bases and J lost 4 bases. This CDR3 comprises 16 residues.

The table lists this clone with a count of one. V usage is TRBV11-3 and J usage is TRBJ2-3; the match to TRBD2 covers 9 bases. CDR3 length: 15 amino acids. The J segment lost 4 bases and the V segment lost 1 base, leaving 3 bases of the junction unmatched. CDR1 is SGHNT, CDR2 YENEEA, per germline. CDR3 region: CASSLGSGRSDTQYF. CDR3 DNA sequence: TGTGCCAGCAGCTTAGGTAGCGGGAGATCAGATACGCAGTATTTT.

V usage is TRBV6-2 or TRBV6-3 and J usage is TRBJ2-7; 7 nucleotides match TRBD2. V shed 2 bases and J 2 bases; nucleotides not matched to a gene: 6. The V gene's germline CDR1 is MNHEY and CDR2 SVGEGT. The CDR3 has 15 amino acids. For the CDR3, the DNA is TGTGCCAGCAGTTACCTCCTAGCGGACCCCTACGAGCAGTACTTC. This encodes CASSYLLADPYEQYF.

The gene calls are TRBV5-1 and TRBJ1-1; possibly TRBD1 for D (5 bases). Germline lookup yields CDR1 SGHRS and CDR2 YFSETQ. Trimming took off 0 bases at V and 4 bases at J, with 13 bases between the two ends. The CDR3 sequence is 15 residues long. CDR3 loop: CASSLEPGWVTEAFF. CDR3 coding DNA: TGCGCCAGCAGCTTGGAGCCAGGGTGGGTCACTGAAGCTTTCTTT.

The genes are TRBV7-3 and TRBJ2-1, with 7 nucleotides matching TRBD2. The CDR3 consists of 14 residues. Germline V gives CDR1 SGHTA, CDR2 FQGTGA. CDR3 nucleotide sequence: TGTGCGGAAAACGGGCGGGAGTGTGGCAATGAGCAGTTCTTC. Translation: CAENGRECGNEQFF.

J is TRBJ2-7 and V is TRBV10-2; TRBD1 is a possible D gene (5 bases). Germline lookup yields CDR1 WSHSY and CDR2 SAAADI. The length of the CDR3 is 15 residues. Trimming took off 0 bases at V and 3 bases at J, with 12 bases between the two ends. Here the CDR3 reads CASSESFKGNYEQYF. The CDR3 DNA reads TGCGCCAGCAGTGAGTCGTTTAAGGGGAACTACGAGCAGTACTTC.

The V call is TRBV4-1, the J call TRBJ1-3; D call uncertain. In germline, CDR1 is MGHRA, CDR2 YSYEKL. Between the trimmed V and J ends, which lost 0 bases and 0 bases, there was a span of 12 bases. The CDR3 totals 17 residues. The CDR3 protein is CASSQDLGTRSGNTIYF. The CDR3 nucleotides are TGCGCCAGCAGCCAAGACCTGGGCACGCGCTCTGGAAACACCATATATTTT.

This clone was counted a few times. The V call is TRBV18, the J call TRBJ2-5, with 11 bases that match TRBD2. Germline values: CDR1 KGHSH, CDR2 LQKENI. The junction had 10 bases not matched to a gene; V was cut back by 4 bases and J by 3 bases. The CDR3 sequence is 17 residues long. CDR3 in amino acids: CASSLGRTGLAEETQYF. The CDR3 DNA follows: TGTGCCAGCTCACTAGGTCGGACGGGACTAGCGGAAGAGACCCAGTACTTC.

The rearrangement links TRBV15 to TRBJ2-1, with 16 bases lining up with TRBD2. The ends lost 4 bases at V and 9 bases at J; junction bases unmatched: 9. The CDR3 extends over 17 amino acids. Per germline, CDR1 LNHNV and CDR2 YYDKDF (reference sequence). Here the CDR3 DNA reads TGTGCCACCAGCATACTGGGGACTAGCGGGAGGGGGGGTGAGCAGTTCTTC. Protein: CATSILGTSGRGGEQFF. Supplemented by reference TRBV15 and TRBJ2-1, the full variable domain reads DAMVIQNPRYQVTQFGKPVTLSCSQTLNHNVMYWYQQKSSQAPKLLFHYYDKDFNNEADTPDNFQSRRPNTSFCFLDIRSPGLGDTAMYLCATSILGTSGRGGEQFFGPGTRLTVL.

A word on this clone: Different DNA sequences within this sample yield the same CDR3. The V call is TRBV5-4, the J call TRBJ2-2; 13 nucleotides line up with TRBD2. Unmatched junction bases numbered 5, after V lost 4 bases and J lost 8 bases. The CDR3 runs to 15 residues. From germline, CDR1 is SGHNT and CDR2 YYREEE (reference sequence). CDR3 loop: CASSPGTSGTGELFF. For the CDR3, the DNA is TGTGCCAGCAGCCCCGGGACTAGCGGGACTGGGGAGCTGTTTTTT.

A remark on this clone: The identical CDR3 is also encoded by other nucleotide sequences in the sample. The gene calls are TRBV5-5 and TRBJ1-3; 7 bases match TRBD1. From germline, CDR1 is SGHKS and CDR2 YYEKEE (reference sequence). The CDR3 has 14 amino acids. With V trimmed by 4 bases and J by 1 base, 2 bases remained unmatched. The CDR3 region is CASSGGQSGNTIYF. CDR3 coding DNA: TGTGCCAGCAGCGGGGGACAGTCTGGAAACACCATATATTTT.

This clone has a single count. The CDR3, as DNA: TGCGCCAGCACCTCCATAGCGGCCCGGGGGGATGAGCAGTTCTTC. It codes for CASTSIAARGDEQFF. The V call is TRBV5-1, the J call TRBJ2-1; 7 nucleotides line up with TRBD2. This CDR3 spans 15 amino acids. The germline V gene encodes CDR1 SGHRS and CDR2 YFSETQ. With V trimmed by 6 bases and J by 8 bases, 14 bases remained unmatched. Using reference TRBV5-1 and TRBJ2-1 for the parts outside the CDR3, the full variable domain is KAGVTQTPRYLIKTRGQQVTLSCSPISGHRSVSWYQQTPGQGLQFLFEYFSETQRNKGNFPGRFSGRQFSNSRSEMNVSTLELGDSALYLCASTSIAARGDEQFFGPGTRLTVL.

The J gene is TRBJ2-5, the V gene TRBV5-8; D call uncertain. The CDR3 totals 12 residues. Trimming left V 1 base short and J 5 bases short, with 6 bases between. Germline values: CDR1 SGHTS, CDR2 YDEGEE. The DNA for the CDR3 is TGTGCCAGCAGCTTGACAAAGGAGACCCAGTACTTC. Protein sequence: CASSLTKETQYF.